This T cell receptor beta chain was identified during a study of blood T cell repertoires in COVID-19. Study as a whole: Spain, Italy and the United States supplied samples that represented acute and convalescent COVID-19.

TCRdb's table, derived via immunoSEQ multiplex PCR, lists solely in-frame clones and lacks some. The profile shows some 80,000 clones, roughly 80% of them singletons. The length of the CDR3 is 19 residues. The V gene's germline CDR1 is SGHDN and CDR2 FVKESK. V lost 5 bases to trimming and J lost 4 bases; unmatched junction nucleotides: 21. Sequences were obtained from peripheral blood. V usage is TRBV14 and J usage is TRBJ2-5; 8 positions match TRBD2. The TCR sequence derives from a woman in her seventies with acute or convalescent COVID-19. CDR3 amino acids: CASSARSGTRGGRRETQYF. The CDR3 DNA follows: TGTGCCAGCAGCGCGAGAAGCGGGACCCGGGGGGGTCGCCGAGAGACCCAGTACTTC.